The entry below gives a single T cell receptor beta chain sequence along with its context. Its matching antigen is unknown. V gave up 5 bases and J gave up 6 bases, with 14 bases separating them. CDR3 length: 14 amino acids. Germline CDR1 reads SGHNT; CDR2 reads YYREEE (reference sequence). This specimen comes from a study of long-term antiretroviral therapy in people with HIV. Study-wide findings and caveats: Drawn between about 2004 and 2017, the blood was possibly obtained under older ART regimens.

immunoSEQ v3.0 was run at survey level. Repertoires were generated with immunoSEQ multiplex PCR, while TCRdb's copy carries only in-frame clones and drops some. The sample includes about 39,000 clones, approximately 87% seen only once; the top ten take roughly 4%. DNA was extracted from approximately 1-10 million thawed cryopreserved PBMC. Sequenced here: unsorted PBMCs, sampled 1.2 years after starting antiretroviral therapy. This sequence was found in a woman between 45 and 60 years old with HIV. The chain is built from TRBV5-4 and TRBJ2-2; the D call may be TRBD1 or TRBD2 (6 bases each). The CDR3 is CASSNGGDSGELFF. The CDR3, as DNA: TGTGCCAGCAGTAACGGGGGCGATTCCGGGGAGCTGTTTTTT. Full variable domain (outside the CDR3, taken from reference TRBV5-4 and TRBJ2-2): ETGVTQSPTHLIKTRGQQVTLRCSSQSGHNTVSWYQQALGQGPQFIFQYYREEENGRGNFPPRFSGLQFPNYSSELNVNALELDDSALYLCASSNGGDSGELFFGEGSRLTVL.